A selection of T cell receptor beta chains follows, all from one sample in a study of cytomegalovirus exposure and HLA in healthy donors. Profiled with immunoSEQ multiplex PCR; TCRdb holds only in-frame clones, not every one. This sample carries 95,000 to 100,000 clones, about 80% of them seen once, and the ten largest clones take more than 1.5%. Sequencing was done on a sample of PBMCs. The receptors derive from a man between 40 and 49 years old in good health and CMV-seronegative. CDR3s include the opening cysteine and the closing phenylalanine or tryptophan. A D gene is named only where the DNA matches it firmly. For some rows the clone size is stated as once, few or many, or as a class when expanded; others skip it.

CDR3 length: 14
V gene: TRBV13
clone size: few
J gene: TRBJ1-1
D gene: -
CDR3 DNA: TGTGCCAGCAGTCCAGTGGGGTCGGGGACTGAAGCTTTCTTT
CDR3 protein: CASSPVGSGTEAFF

CDR3 length: 14
V gene: TRBV10-3
clone size: -
J gene: TRBJ2-1
D gene: -
CDR3 DNA: TGTGCCATCAGTGGAGGGCTAGCCGTCAATGAGCAGTTCTTC
CDR3 protein: CAISGGLAVNEQFF

CDR3 length: 14
V gene: TRBV6-1
clone size: -
J gene: TRBJ2-2
D gene: -
CDR3 DNA: TGTGCCAGCAGTGAAGCGAGATCGACCGGGGAGCTGTTTTTT
CDR3 protein: CASSEARSTGELFF

CDR3 length: 12
V gene: TRBV7-9
clone size: -
J gene: TRBJ2-1
D gene: -
CDR3 DNA: TGTTCCAGCAGCTCTCGTAGCAATGAGCAGTTCTTC
CDR3 protein: CSSSSRSNEQFF

CDR3 length: 15
V gene: TRBV4-3
clone size: -
J gene: TRBJ2-1
D gene: -
CDR3 DNA: TGCGCCAGCAGCCAAGACATTGCGAGGGGGAATGAGCAGTTCTTC
CDR3 protein: CASSQDIARGNEQFF

CDR3 length: 13
V gene: TRBV25-1
clone size: -
J gene: TRBJ1-2
D gene: -
CDR3 DNA: TGTGCCAGCAGTAGAGGGGAGGTCTATGGCTACACCTTC
CDR3 protein: CASSRGEVYGYTF

CDR3 length: 13
V gene: TRBV19
clone size: few
J gene: TRBJ2-7
D gene: -
CDR3 DNA: TGTGCCAGTAGGGCTAGCGCCACCTACGAGCAGTACTTC
CDR3 protein: CASRASATYEQYF

CDR3 length: 14
V gene: TRBV7-2
clone size: -
J gene: TRBJ2-2
D gene: -
CDR3 DNA: TGTGCCAGCAGCTTAGTAGGGGGACGCGGGGAGCTGTTTTTT
CDR3 protein: CASSLVGGRGELFF

CDR3 length: 12
V gene: TRBV5-4
clone size: -
J gene: TRBJ2-3
D gene: -
CDR3 DNA: TGTGCCAGCAGCCCAGGTCCAGATACGCAGTATTTT
CDR3 protein: CASSPGPDTQYF

CDR3 length: 15
V gene: TRBV4-2
clone size: -
J gene: TRBJ2-3
D gene: TRBD2
CDR3 DNA: TGTGCCAGCAGCCACTCAGGACTAGCTCCAGATACGCAGTATTTT
CDR3 protein: CASSHSGLAPDTQYF

CDR3 length: 15
V gene: TRBV5-4
clone size: once
J gene: TRBJ2-7
D gene: TRBD2
CDR3 DNA: TGTGCCAGCAGCCCCAGACTAGCGGGCCTCTACGAGCAGTACTTC
CDR3 protein: CASSPRLAGLYEQYF

CDR3 length: 14
V gene: TRBV7-2
clone size: -
J gene: TRBJ1-1
D gene: -
CDR3 DNA: TGTGCCAGCAGCTTAGCCAGGCGACACACTGAAGCTTTCTTT
CDR3 protein: CASSLARRHTEAFF

CDR3 length: 12
V gene: TRBV19
clone size: -
J gene: TRBJ1-3
D gene: -
CDR3 DNA: TGTGCCAGTACCAGGGCTGGAAACACCATATATTTT
CDR3 protein: CASTRAGNTIYF

CDR3 length: 11
V gene: TRBV2
clone size: few
J gene: TRBJ2-1
D gene: -
CDR3 DNA: TGTGCCAGCAGCCTTTACAATGAGCAGTTCTTC
CDR3 protein: CASSLYNEQFF

CDR3 length: 16
V gene: TRBV9
clone size: -
J gene: TRBJ2-3
D gene: TRBD1
CDR3 DNA: TGTGCCAGCAGCGTAGGGGGCAGGGGGACGGGTGATACGCAGTATTTT
CDR3 protein: CASSVGGRGTGDTQYF

CDR3 length: 16
V gene: TRBV9
clone size: -
J gene: TRBJ2-1
D gene: TRBD1
CDR3 DNA: TGTGCCAGCAGCGTAAGTGGGACAGGGTTTGAAGATGAGCAGTTCTTC
CDR3 protein: CASSVSGTGFEDEQFF

CDR3 length: 16
V gene: TRBV4-3
clone size: -
J gene: TRBJ2-5
D gene: TRBD2
CDR3 DNA: TGCGCCAGCAGCCAAGCTGGGACTAGCGGAGAAGAGACCCAGTACTTC
CDR3 protein: CASSQAGTSGEETQYF

CDR3 length: 13
V gene: TRBV19
clone size: -
J gene: TRBJ1-1
D gene: -
CDR3 DNA: TGTGCCAGTAGTATCAGGCGAGATACTGAAGCTTTCTTT
CDR3 protein: CASSIRRDTEAFF

CDR3 length: 15
V gene: TRBV6-5
clone size: -
J gene: TRBJ1-1
D gene: -
CDR3 DNA: TGTGCCAGCAGTTACTCGCGATGGGGCTTCACTGAAGCTTTCTTT
CDR3 protein: CASSYSRWGFTEAFF

CDR3 length: 14
V gene: TRBV7-9
clone size: -
J gene: TRBJ2-3
D gene: TRBD1
CDR3 DNA: TGTGCCAGCAGCCGAGGGACAGGGGCTGATACGCAGTATTTT
CDR3 protein: CASSRGTGADTQYF

CDR3 length: 16
V gene: TRBV7-2
clone size: once
J gene: TRBJ2-3
D gene: TRBD2
CDR3 DNA: TGTGCCAGCACCCTACCGCTCGCGGGGGTGGGAGATACGCAGTATTTT
CDR3 protein: CASTLPLAGVGDTQYF

CDR3 length: 15
V gene: TRBV7-7
clone size: once
J gene: TRBJ2-1
D gene: TRBD2
CDR3 DNA: TGTGCCAGCAGCTTAGGACTAGCGGGTTACAATGAGCAGTTCTTC
CDR3 protein: CASSLGLAGYNEQFF

CDR3 length: 13
V gene: TRBV29-1
clone size: -
J gene: TRBJ1-1
D gene: -
CDR3 DNA: TGCAGCGCCAAGTTGGGGGGTGACACTGAAGCTTTCTTT
CDR3 protein: CSAKLGGDTEAFF

CDR3 length: 15
V gene: TRBV7-9
clone size: few
J gene: TRBJ1-1
D gene: -
CDR3 DNA: TGTGCCAGCAGCCTTGAACAGGGAATGAACACTGAAGCTTTCTTT
CDR3 protein: CASSLEQGMNTEAFF

CDR3 length: 17
V gene: TRBV4-3
clone size: -
J gene: TRBJ1-1
D gene: TRBD1
CDR3 DNA: TGCGCCAGCAGCCAAGGGGGGACAGGGGGCGAGATGGCGGGGGCTTTCTTT
CDR3 protein: CASSQGGTGGEMAGAFF

CDR3 length: 14
V gene: TRBV6-1
clone size: -
J gene: TRBJ1-4
D gene: -
CDR3 DNA: TGTGCCAGCGGGGGGGGACTGAAGAATGAAAAACTGTTTTTT
CDR3 protein: CASGGGLKNEKLFF

CDR3 length: 14
V gene: TRBV4-3
clone size: once
J gene: TRBJ2-5
D gene: -
CDR3 DNA: TGCGCCAGCAGCCAAGGTCCAGGACTCCCTTCCCCGTACTTC
CDR3 protein: CASSQGPGLPSPYF

CDR3 length: 11
V gene: TRBV20-1
clone size: -
J gene: TRBJ2-7
D gene: TRBD2
CDR3 DNA: TGCAGTGGCGGGAGGGCCAACGAGCAGTACTTC
CDR3 protein: CSGGRANEQYF

CDR3 length: 16
V gene: TRBV4-1
clone size: -
J gene: TRBJ1-3
D gene: -
CDR3 DNA: TGCGCCAGCAGCCAAGCGGACAGTGGGGCTGGAAACACCATATATTTT
CDR3 protein: CASSQADSGAGNTIYF

CDR3 length: 13
V gene: TRBV10-2
clone size: few
J gene: TRBJ1-2
D gene: TRBD1
CDR3 DNA: TGCGCCAGCAGTCCCGGACAGGACGGGGGCTACACCTTC
CDR3 protein: CASSPGQDGGYTF

CDR3 length: 13
V gene: TRBV19
clone size: -
J gene: TRBJ1-6
D gene: -
CDR3 DNA: TGTGCCAGTAGCCTAACAGGGAATTCACCCCTCCACTTT
CDR3 protein: CASSLTGNSPLHF

CDR3 length: 16
V gene: TRBV6-1
clone size: -
J gene: TRBJ1-5
D gene: -
CDR3 DNA: TGTGCCAGCAGTGAACTAACGGGAGTTAGCAATCAGCCCCAGCATTTT
CDR3 protein: CASSELTGVSNQPQHF

CDR3 length: 17
V gene: TRBV9
clone size: -
J gene: TRBJ1-1
D gene: TRBD1
CDR3 DNA: TGTGCCAGCAGCGTAGCCGGCGGGACAGGGGCGGGTACTGAAGCTTTCTTT
CDR3 protein: CASSVAGGTGAGTEAFF

CDR3 length: 14
V gene: TRBV29-1
clone size: few
J gene: TRBJ2-7
D gene: -
CDR3 DNA: TGCAGCGTTGAAGAGCCAGGGGCCCCCTACGAGCAGTACTTC
CDR3 protein: CSVEEPGAPYEQYF

CDR3 length: 13
V gene: TRBV7-9
clone size: -
J gene: TRBJ2-7
D gene: -
CDR3 DNA: TGTGCCAGCAGCTTTACTTACTCGCTAGAGCAGTACTTC
CDR3 protein: CASSFTYSLEQYF

CDR3 length: 12
V gene: TRBV27
clone size: -
J gene: TRBJ2-2
D gene: -
CDR3 DNA: TGTGCCAGCAGTTTCGGCACCGGGGAGCTGTTTTTT
CDR3 protein: CASSFGTGELFF

CDR3 length: 18
V gene: TRBV7-2
clone size: -
J gene: TRBJ1-5
D gene: TRBD1
CDR3 DNA: TGTGCCAGCAGCTTAGGGGGGACAGGTCAATATAGCAATCAGCCCCAGCATTTT
CDR3 protein: CASSLGGTGQYSNQPQHF

CDR3 length: 14
V gene: TRBV4-3
clone size: few
J gene: TRBJ2-6
D gene: -
CDR3 DNA: TGCGCCAGCAGTCACGGGGGGCCAGCCAACGTCCTGACTTTC
CDR3 protein: CASSHGGPANVLTF

CDR3 length: 15
V gene: TRBV27
clone size: -
J gene: TRBJ1-5
D gene: -
CDR3 DNA: TGTGCCAGCAGTCCACTACCCCATAGCAATCAGCCCCAGCATTTT
CDR3 protein: CASSPLPHSNQPQHF

CDR3 length: 14
V gene: TRBV7-2
clone size: -
J gene: TRBJ2-7
D gene: TRBD2
CDR3 DNA: TGTGCCAGCAGCTTTGATAGGCGGGAGAGCGAGCAGTACTTC
CDR3 protein: CASSFDRRESEQYF

CDR3 length: 16
V gene: TRBV19
clone size: -
J gene: TRBJ2-5
D gene: TRBD2
CDR3 DNA: TGTGCCAGTAGTCCCAGGGCTAGCGGGAATGGAGAGACCCAGTACTTC
CDR3 protein: CASSPRASGNGETQYF

CDR3 length: 13
V gene: TRBV7-9
clone size: -
J gene: TRBJ2-2
D gene: -
CDR3 DNA: TGTTCCAGCAGCTTAGGGGGGGACCGGGAGCTGTTTTTT
CDR3 protein: CSSSLGGDRELFF

CDR3 length: 20
V gene: TRBV21-1
clone size: -
J gene: TRBJ2-4
D gene: -
CDR3 DNA: TGTGCCAGCAGCAAAGCTCGACTAGCGGGAGAATATGTAGCCAAAAACATTCAGTACTTC
CDR3 protein: CASSKARLAGEYVAKNIQYF

CDR3 length: 12
V gene: TRBV28
clone size: few
J gene: TRBJ1-1
D gene: -
CDR3 DNA: TGTGCCAGCAGTTTGATATACGGTGAAGCTTTCTTT
CDR3 protein: CASSLIYGEAFF

CDR3 length: 13
V gene: TRBV28
clone size: once
J gene: TRBJ2-7
D gene: -
CDR3 DNA: TGTGCCAGCAGTTTAAGCACGAGAGGCGAGCAGTACTTC
CDR3 protein: CASSLSTRGEQYF

CDR3 length: 16
V gene: TRBV7-2
clone size: -
J gene: TRBJ1-5
D gene: -
CDR3 DNA: TGTGCCAGCAGCTTAGGGGGGGGCACAGCAAATCAGCCCCAGCATTTT
CDR3 protein: CASSLGGGTANQPQHF

CDR3 length: 15
V gene: TRBV11-2
clone size: once
J gene: TRBJ2-7
D gene: TRBD1
CDR3 DNA: TGTGCCAGCGAGGGGGGACAGGTTGGCACCTACGAGCAGTACTTC
CDR3 protein: CASEGGQVGTYEQYF

CDR3 length: 14
V gene: TRBV18
clone size: -
J gene: TRBJ2-1
D gene: -
CDR3 DNA: TGTGCCAGCTCACGTTCGAGCTCCTACAATGAGCAGTTCTTC
CDR3 protein: CASSRSSSYNEQFF

CDR3 length: 13
V gene: TRBV30
clone size: few
J gene: TRBJ2-3
D gene: TRBD2
CDR3 DNA: TGTGCCTGGAGTGAGGTAGCGGGTGGGGTGCAGTATTTT
CDR3 protein: CAWSEVAGGVQYF

CDR3 length: 15
V gene: TRBV5-4
clone size: -
J gene: TRBJ1-2
D gene: -
CDR3 DNA: TGTGCCAGCAGCTCGTACCAAACAGGGAACTATGGCTACACCTTC
CDR3 protein: CASSSYQTGNYGYTF

CDR3 length: 14
V gene: TRBV7-9
clone size: -
J gene: TRBJ1-2
D gene: TRBD1
CDR3 DNA: TGTGCCAGCAGCTTCTTGGGGACAGGGGACGGCTACACCTTC
CDR3 protein: CASSFLGTGDGYTF

CDR3 length: 14
V gene: TRBV5-8
clone size: -
J gene: TRBJ2-7
D gene: -
CDR3 DNA: TGTGCCAGCAGCTTGTACAGGAGCACCTACGAGCAGTACTTC
CDR3 protein: CASSLYRSTYEQYF

CDR3 length: 15
V gene: TRBV4-3
clone size: few
J gene: TRBJ2-2
D gene: -
CDR3 DNA: TGCGCCAGCAGCCAAGATCCGGGGGAAACCGGGGAGCTGTTTTTT
CDR3 protein: CASSQDPGETGELFF

CDR3 length: 18
V gene: TRBV5-1
clone size: few
J gene: TRBJ2-5
D gene: TRBD2
CDR3 DNA: TGCGCCAGCAGCTGGGGGGAGGGAGGACCGAAGATGCAAGAGACCCAGTACTTC
CDR3 protein: CASSWGEGGPKMQETQYF

CDR3 length: 15
V gene: TRBV19
clone size: -
J gene: TRBJ2-5
D gene: -
CDR3 DNA: TGTGCCAGTAGTATGGTCCCAGGTGGTCCAGAGACCCAGTACTTC
CDR3 protein: CASSMVPGGPETQYF

CDR3 length: 14
V gene: TRBV9
clone size: -
J gene: TRBJ1-2
D gene: -
CDR3 DNA: TGTGCCAGCAGCGTAGGACTAGGACTTTCGGGCTACACCTTC
CDR3 protein: CASSVGLGLSGYTF